This entry describes one T cell receptor beta chain. The sample belongs to a study of CD8+CD57+ T cells in acquired aplastic anemia. Genomic DNA templated the TCR beta VDJ and CDR3 profiling. TCRdb reprocessed the reads via MiXCR and lists one record per CDR3 protein. The sample holds 450,000 to 550,000 distinct CDR3 sequences, approximately 32% seen once. It was patients with CD8+CD57+ cell expansion by flow cytometry who were chosen for sequencing. J gave up 7 bases and V 1 base, and 7 bases lay outside the gene matches. Germline assignment: CDR1 SGDLS and CDR2 YYNGEE. This CDR3 contains 15 residues.

Specimen: sorted CD4+, CD8+, or CD8+CD57+ T cells (not recorded which) from PBMCs. V usage is TRBV9 and J usage is TRBJ2-1; 8 bases agree with TRBD1. This TCR came from a human donor with aplastic anemia. The CDR3 DNA sequence: TGTGCCAGCAGCGTATCAGGCAGGGGGCTGAATGAGCAGTTCTTC. Amino acids: CASSVSGRGLNEQFF. Looking up the rest from reference TRBV9 and TRBJ2-1 gives the full variable domain: DSGVTQTPKHLITATGQRVTLRCSPRSGDLSVYWYQQSLDQGLQFLIQYYNGEERAKGNILERFSAQQFPDLHSELNLSSLELGDSALYFCASSVSGRGLNEQFFGPGTRLTVL.